The 17 T cell receptor beta chains given below trace back to one sample, sequenced in a study of blood T cell repertoires in COVID-19. Using immunoSEQ multiplex PCR, the repertoire was profiled, and TCRdb retains in-frame clones only, with some absent. In the table there are roughly 500,000 clones, roughly 90% of which are singletons. Sequencing was carried out using PBMCs or T cells enriched from blood (not recorded which). The receptor set was obtained from a woman aged 40-49 years who had recovered from COVID-19.

The chain has TRBV20-1 and TRBJ1-2, with TRBD1 as a possible D gene (6 bases). This CDR3 is built from 18 residues. Germline CDR1 DFQATT, CDR2 SNEGSKA (reference sequence). V was trimmed by 3 bases and J by 0 bases, leaving 23 bases between them. Here the CDR3 DNA reads TGCAGTGCTAGTCTTCTTAAGACAGGAACCATTACTAACTATGGCTACACCTTC. Protein product: CSASLLKTGTITNYGYTF.

A note on this clone: A read error may produce the germline difference seen at one junction end. This chain joins TRBV11-2 and TRBJ1-2; 10 bases align to TRBD1. The CDR3 consists of 15 residues. Germline V gives CDR1 SGHAT, CDR2 FQNNGV. The chain's CDR3 is CASSFRQGAKYGYTF. Written as DNA, the CDR3 is TGTGCCAGCAGCTTTAGACAGGGGGCTAAGTATGGCTACACCTTC.

The gene calls are TRBV7-2 and TRBJ2-3, with 7 bases aligning to TRBD1. J was trimmed by 2 bases and V by 5 bases; bases with no gene match: 4. Germline V CDR1 and CDR2: SGHTA, FQGNSA. The CDR3 has 14 amino acids. CDR3 in amino acids: CASSTGQLTDTQYF. CDR3 nucleotides: TGTGCCAGCAGCACGGGACAGCTCACAGATACGCAGTATTTT.

Only a few counts were recorded for this clone. V and J are TRBV27 and TRBJ1-5; weak D call: TRBD1 (6 bases). Trimming left V 6 bases short and J 0 bases short, with 12 bases between. The CDR3 has 15 residues. Germline assignment: CDR1 MNHEY and CDR2 SMNVEV (reference sequence). The CDR3: CASSAAGASNQPQHF. The DNA of the CDR3 is TGTGCCAGCAGCGCGGCGGGGGCTAGCAATCAGCCCCAGCATTTT.

The rearrangement uses TRBV19 and TRBJ1-1; tentatively, D is TRBD1 (5 bases). Trimming stripped 3 bases from V and 6 bases from J, with 11 bases between. CDR3 length equals 13 residues. From germline, CDR1 is LNHDA and CDR2 SQIVND (reference sequence). The CDR3: CASSIRVRAEAFF. The CDR3 DNA reads TGTGCCAGTAGTATCAGGGTTCGAGCTGAAGCTTTCTTT.

This clone was seen more than once but under ten times. The V call is TRBV19, the J call TRBJ1-1; D remains unclear. V was clipped by 7 bases and J by 1 base, with 13 bases between them. The germline CDR1 and CDR2 sequences are LNHDA and SQIVND (reference sequence). This CDR3 region has 14 residues. As DNA, the CDR3 is TGTGCCAGTACCAGGAAGCTTGAGAACACTGAAGCTTTCTTT. It specifies CASTRKLENTEAFF.

V is TRBV4-3 and J is TRBJ1-2; 8 bases match TRBD1. V was pared by 3 bases and J by 8 bases, with 11 bases of the junction left unmatched. Germline V gene sequence: CDR1 LGHNA, CDR2 YSLEER. This CDR3 region has 15 residues. The CDR3 region has the DNA TGCGCCAGCAGCCAGGAGACAGGGGTCCCTAGGGGCTACACCTTC. Translated: CASSQETGVPRGYTF.

CDR3 residues: CASSQDGGSGEQFF. DNA of the CDR3: TGCGCCAGCAGCCAAGACGGAGGGAGCGGTGAGCAGTTCTTC. The chain recombines TRBV4-3 with TRBJ2-1; tentative D call: TRBD2 (6 bases). The CDR3 extends over 14 amino acids. V lost 0 bases, J lost 9 bases, and 12 bases lay in between. CDR1 LGHNA and CDR2 YSLEER come from the germline V gene.

The chain joins TRBV6-1 to TRBJ1-2; a possible D gene is TRBD1 (5 bases). V was shortened by 0 bases and J by 4 bases, with 9 bases between the two germline ends. The CDR3 covers 14 residues. CDR1 and CDR2 (germline): MNHNS, SASEGT. The CDR3 DNA reads TGTGCCAGCAGTGAAGCCCCGACAGTCTATGGCTACACCTTC. Amino acids: CASSEAPTVYGYTF.

V usage is TRBV10-3 and J usage is TRBJ2-7; 10 bases match TRBD2. This CDR3 region has 15 residues. Germline values: CDR1 ENHRY, CDR2 SYGVKD. J was trimmed by 3 bases and V by 3 bases; bases with no gene match: 5. The CDR3 sequence: CAISEGLAEYYEQYF. The CDR3 nucleotides are TGTGCCATCAGTGAAGGACTAGCGGAGTACTACGAGCAGTACTTC.

This sequence joins TRBV11-2 and TRBJ2-7; the D gene is possibly TRBD1 (6 bases). The V and J ends lost 6 bases and 8 bases respectively, with 14 bases between them. This CDR3 has 12 residues. CDR1 SGHAT and CDR2 FQNNGV come from the germline V gene. The CDR3 sequence: CASRQTGSKQYF. In nucleotides, the CDR3 is TGTGCCAGCAGACAAACAGGGAGCAAGCAGTACTTC.

This clone showed up just once. This same CDR3 is encoded by further DNA sequences in the sample. The V and J genes are TRBV10-3 and TRBJ1-2; the D is unclear. Germline CDR1 and CDR2: ENHRY and SYGVKD. The CDR3 sequence is 14 residues long. Deletions cut 0 bases from V and 5 bases from J, with 10 bases between. The chain's CDR3 is CAISESTGGYGYTF. The CDR3 DNA reads TGTGCCATCAGTGAGTCGACGGGAGGGTATGGCTACACCTTC.

DNA of the CDR3: TGTGCCAGCAGCAGTAGCGGGAGATGGACAGATACGCAGTATTTT. As protein: CASSSSGRWTDTQYF. V usage is TRBV11-2 and J usage is TRBJ2-3, with 9 bases fitting TRBD2. The CDR3 totals 15 residues. Germline-derived CDR1 and CDR2 are SGHAT and FQNNGV. The J segment lost 3 bases and the V segment lost 5 bases, leaving 6 bases of the junction unmatched.

The count of this clone is one. The J gene is TRBJ2-5, the V gene TRBV5-4, with 9 bases that match TRBD2. The ends lost 6 bases at V and 4 bases at J; junction bases unmatched: 7. The CDR3 spans 14 residues. Germline loops: CDR1 SGHNT, CDR2 YYREEE (reference sequence). CDR3 amino acids: CASTQRGGGETQYF. CDR3 DNA: TGTGCCAGCACCCAACGCGGGGGGGGAGAGACCCAGTACTTC.

The V gene is TRBV5-4, the J gene TRBJ2-3; 13 positions agree with TRBD2. Trimming took 5 bases from V and 8 from J; bases not matched to a gene: 17. Germline loops: CDR1 SGHNT, CDR2 YYREEE (reference sequence). There are 18 residues in the CDR3. The CDR3 DNA reads TGTGCCAGCAGTGACCCCTCCGGGACTAGCGGGAATAGGGTTACGCAGTATTTT. Encoded protein: CASSDPSGTSGNRVTQYF.

This sequence joins TRBV5-6 and TRBJ2-1; D is possibly TRBD1 (5 bases). The CDR3 is 15 residues long. Germline lookup yields CDR1 SGHDT and CDR2 YYEEEE. V was clipped by 0 bases and J by 1 base, with 8 bases between them. CDR3 protein: CASSLARESYNEQFF. DNA for the CDR3: TGTGCCAGCAGCTTGGCCAGGGAATCCTACAATGAGCAGTTCTTC.

CDR3 sequence reads: CAIVGSDYGYTF. For the CDR3, the DNA is TGTGCCATCGTGGGGAGTGACTATGGCTACACCTTC. The chain recombines TRBV10-3 with TRBJ1-2; no clear D gene. The CDR3 extends over 12 amino acids. CDR1 and CDR2 from the germline V gene are ENHRY and SYGVKD. V was clipped by 8 bases and J by 3 bases, with 10 bases between them.